This T cell receptor beta chain stems from a study of blood T cell repertoires in COVID-19. Assay used: immunoSEQ multiplex PCR; TCRdb lists only in-frame clones, some missing. Of some 330,000 clones in the sample, under 85% were seen once. With 1 base removed from V and 8 bases from J, the gap between germline ends came to 17 bases. Germline values: CDR1 SGHDN, CDR2 FVKESK. This CDR3 region has 16 residues. Participants came from fewer than 25 US areas, aged roughly 18 to 95 years. The sequenced material came from PBMCs or T cells enriched from blood (not recorded which). V gene TRBV14 combines with J gene TRBJ1-4; D gene uncertain. The receptor comes from a woman in her forties or fifties who had recovered from COVID-19. The CDR3 DNA reads as TGTGCCAGCAGCCAAGTCACGCCCGGTAGACAAGAAAAACTGTTTTTT. It encodes CASSQVTPGRQEKLFF.